This section outlines one T cell receptor (beta chain) sequence together with its context. Its antigen is unknown. This sample was taken from a study of graft-versus-host responses after intestinal transplantation. Points from the study as a whole: Present in recipient marrow, GvH clones included some that appeared first in ileum or blood.

V dropped 5 bases and J dropped 5 bases, with 19 bases sitting between them. Germline CDR1 reads MDHEN; CDR2 reads SYDVKM. CDR3 length equals 15 residues. Repertoires were generated with immunoSEQ multiplex PCR, while TCRdb's copy carries only in-frame clones and drops some. The sample consists of roughly 62,000 clones, around 91% of them appearing once. The V gene is TRBV28, the J gene TRBJ2-7; D perhaps matches TRBD2 (5 bases). The source was PBMCs, collected almost 120 days after intestinal transplantation. This receptor was obtained from a human patient who received an intestinal transplant, so some T cells may come from the graft donor. This chain's CDR3 is CASSPPGVASHEQYF. DNA for the CDR3: TGTGCCAGCAGTCCACCCGGGGTAGCGTCCCACGAGCAGTACTTC.